The 22 T cell receptor beta chains below come from one sample, sequenced in a study of blood T cell repertoires in COVID-19. Method: immunoSEQ multiplex PCR; TCRdb's copy keeps in-frame clones and lacks some. Of tens of thousands of clones listed, 75% to 90% were seen once; the top ten hold 14%. The sequencing sample was made of peripheral blood. All receptors come from a man aged 65 to 85 with active or convalescent COVID-19.

The chain carries TRBV11-3 and TRBJ2-1; D is possibly TRBD2 (6 bases). With 1 base removed from V and 3 bases from J, the gap between germline ends came to 13 bases. The germline V gene encodes CDR1 SGHNT and CDR2 YENEEA. This CDR3 has 16 amino acids. The CDR3 DNA reads as TGTGCCAGCAGCTTAGGACCGGTCGGGAGCTACAATGAGCAGTTCTTC. Amino acids: CASSLGPVGSYNEQFF.

The gene calls are TRBV6-5 and TRBJ1-2, with D tentatively TRBD1 (5 bases). The CDR3 loop spans 15 amino acids. CDR1 and CDR2 (germline): MNHEY, SVGAGI. V was cut by 0 bases and J by 2 bases, with 10 bases left in between. As DNA, the CDR3 is TGTGCCAGCAGTTACTCGGTACAGGAGAACTATGGCTACACCTTC. Protein product: CASSYSVQENYGYTF.

This clone came up once. The chain recombines TRBV6-6 with TRBJ1-1; D might be TRBD1 (6 bases). The CDR3 runs to 14 residues. Between the trimmed V and J ends, which lost 5 bases and 1 base, there was a span of 11 bases. Germline values: CDR1 MNHNY, CDR2 SVGAGI (reference sequence). The CDR3, as DNA: TGTGCCAGCAGTAACTTGGACAGGAACACTGAAGCTTTCTTT. Its protein is CASSNLDRNTEAFF.

The J gene is TRBJ2-5, the V gene TRBV9, with D perhaps matching TRBD2 (5 bases). V lost 1 base and J lost 5, with 12 bases in between. This CDR3 region has 14 residues. Germline-derived CDR1 and CDR2 are SGDLS and YYNGEE. The CDR3 bases are TGTGCCAGCAGCGTAAACTCTAGAGGGGAGACCCAGTACTTC. Protein product: CASSVNSRGETQYF.

V is TRBV29-1 and J is TRBJ1-2, with a possible D match to TRBD1 (6 bases). Between the trimmed V and J ends, which lost 0 bases and 4 bases, there was a span of 6 bases. From germline, CDR1 is SQVTM and CDR2 ANQGSEA. There are 12 residues in the CDR3. In DNA form, the CDR3 reads TGCAGCGTTGAAGACAGGGGCTATGGCTACACCTTC. As protein: CSVEDRGYGYTF. The full variable domain, with the rest looked up from reference TRBV29-1 and TRBJ1-2, is SAVISQKPSRDICQRGTSLTIQCQVDSQVTMMFWYRQQPGQSLTLIATANQGSEATYESGFVIDKFPISRPNLTFSTLTVSNMSPEDSSIYLCSVEDRGYGYTFGSGTRLTVV.

The sample holds many counts of this clone. The V gene is TRBV11-2, the J gene TRBJ2-7, with D tentatively TRBD1 (5 bases). The CDR3 length is 15 residues. Trimming took 3 bases from V and 3 from J, leaving 15 bases between them. The germline gives CDR1 SGHAT, CDR2 FQNNGV. For the CDR3, the DNA is TGTGCCAGCAGCTTTGGGGCAGGCCCATTCTACGAGCAGTACTTC. It encodes CASSFGAGPFYEQYF.

The chain carries TRBV9 and TRBJ2-2; perhaps TRBD2 as D (6 bases). The CDR3 has 15 residues. From germline, CDR1 is SGDLS and CDR2 YYNGEE. Trimming removed 4 bases from V and 5 bases from J, with 15 bases in between. CDR3 sequence reads: CASSPRDFGTGELFF. Here the CDR3 DNA reads TGTGCCAGCAGCCCCCGGGACTTCGGGACCGGGGAGCTGTTTTTT.

This clone showed up just once. The gene calls are TRBV21-1 and TRBJ2-7; no check of the table's D call, TRBD2, against the DNA was made. TRBV21-1 is labeled a pseudogene. This CDR3 is 13 amino acids long. CDR3 DNA sequence: TGTGCCAGCAGCGTTGGGGGGGGCTACGAGCAGTACTTC. Translating it yields CASSVGGGYEQYF.

In the case of this clone: The identical CDR3 is also encoded by other nucleotide sequences in the sample. This rearrangement joins TRBV6-5 to TRBJ2-7; D unclear. The CDR3 spans 11 residues. Germline assignment: CDR1 MNHEY and CDR2 SVGAGI. V was trimmed by 7 bases and J by 3 bases, leaving 7 bases between them. CDR3 residues: CASTTVYEQYF. The CDR3 DNA follows: TGTGCCAGCACCACGGTCTACGAGCAGTACTTC.

This clone was seen only once. V gene TRBV28 combines with J gene TRBJ2-7; 16 bases are a match to TRBD2. The CDR3 sequence is 18 residues long. Germline V gene sequence: CDR1 MDHEN, CDR2 SYDVKM. V shed 11 bases and J 4 bases; nucleotides not matched to a gene: 17. CDR3 coding DNA: TGTGCCCGCGGGGGGGCGGGACTAGCGGGAGGGCTCCCATACGAGCAGTACTTC. Protein sequence: CARGGAGLAGGLPYEQYF.

The chain uses TRBV11-3 and TRBJ2-3; TRBD2 agrees at 16 bases. The trim removed 5 bases at V and 5 bases at J, leaving 7 bases unmatched. The germline V gene has CDR1 SGHNT and CDR2 YENEEA. This CDR3 contains 17 residues. The chain's CDR3 is CASSGTSGRASRDTQYF. Here the CDR3 DNA reads TGTGCCAGCAGCGGGACTAGCGGGAGGGCCAGTAGAGATACGCAGTATTTT.

The chain has TRBV28 and TRBJ1-4; 8 bases fit TRBD1. CDR1 is MDHEN, CDR2 SYDVKM, per germline. Unmatched junction bases numbered 12, after V lost 4 bases and J lost 8 bases. CDR3 size: 16 residues. The CDR3 DNA is TGTGCCAGCAGTTCCCCGGGGGGACAGGAGGGGGAAAAACTGTTTTTT. This gives the protein CASSSPGGQEGEKLFF.

The chain couples TRBV18 to TRBJ1-2; 7 nucleotides agree with TRBD1. The V segment lost 2 bases and the J segment 4 bases; nucleotides outside the gene matches: 7. This CDR3 contains 15 residues. Germline CDR1 and CDR2: KGHSH and LQKENI. CDR3 residues: CASSPDVTGVYGYTF. CDR3 sequence (DNA): TGTGCCAGCTCACCAGACGTCACAGGGGTCTATGGCTACACCTTC.

V is TRBV28 and J is TRBJ2-7; D is perhaps TRBD1 (6 bases). This CDR3 spans 14 amino acids. V lost 4 bases, J lost 0 bases, and 10 bases lay in between. CDR1 is MDHEN and CDR2 is SYDVKM in the germline V gene. The CDR3 sequence is CASSWTVFSYEQYF. The CDR3 DNA sequence: TGTGCCAGCAGTTGGACAGTGTTCTCCTACGAGCAGTACTTC.

V and J are TRBV4-1 and TRBJ1-1; 8 bases fit TRBD1. Germline CDR1 is MGHRA and CDR2 is YSYEKL. The CDR3 is 13 amino acids. V shed 3 bases and J 8 bases; nucleotides not matched to a gene: 5. The CDR3 DNA reads TGCGCCAGCAGCCACCCCGGACAGGGAGAAGCTTTCTTT. The encoded protein is CASSHPGQGEAFF.

V usage is TRBV5-1 and J usage is TRBJ1-1; 8 nucleotides align to TRBD1. The CDR3 covers 17 residues. V dropped 2 bases and J dropped 6; count of bases not matched to a gene: 15. CDR1 and CDR2 (germline): SGHRS, YFSETQ. The DNA of the CDR3 is TGCGCCAGCAGCTTCAGGACAGGGACTGTGAGGAGGGCTGAAGCTTTCTTT. The encoded protein is CASSFRTGTVRRAEAFF.

This clone was detected a few times. The chain employs TRBV7-9 and TRBJ1-5; 12 bases match TRBD1. With 0 bases clipped from V and 7 bases from J, the junction kept 10 bases outside the gene matches. The V gene's germline CDR1 is SEHNR and CDR2 FQNEAQ (reference sequence). This CDR3 is built from 18 residues. The CDR3 nucleotides are TGTGCCAGCAGCTTAGCCCCAATAGGGACAGGGGGCGGGCAGCCCCAGCATTTT. Protein product: CASSLAPIGTGGGQPQHF.

This rearrangement joins TRBV5-1 to TRBJ2-5, with a possible D match to TRBD2 (6 bases). Germline values: CDR1 SGHRS, CDR2 YFSETQ. V dropped 4 bases and J dropped 2 bases, with 18 bases sitting between them. The CDR3 consists of 16 residues. CDR3 DNA: TGCGCCAGCAGCCTTGTTGGGGTTGGGGGGCAAGAGACCCAGTACTTC. It is translated as CASSLVGVGGQETQYF.

This chain uses TRBV7-2 with TRBJ2-1; 7 positions agree with TRBD2. This CDR3 contains 13 residues. V lost 4 bases to trimming and J lost 6 bases; unmatched junction nucleotides: 3. Germline values: CDR1 SGHTA, CDR2 FQGNSA. CDR3 protein: CASSSWTSNEQFF. For the CDR3, the DNA is TGTGCCAGCAGCTCCTGGACTAGCAATGAGCAGTTCTTC.

The chain uses TRBV10-2 and TRBJ2-1; 7 bases agree with TRBD1. This CDR3 comprises 13 residues. CDR1 is WSHSY and CDR2 is SAAADI in the germline V gene. Trimming cost V 6 bases and J 6 bases; bases outside gene matches: 5. The DNA of the CDR3 is TGCGCCAGCAGATCGGGACAGCTCAATGAGCAGTTCTTC. It is translated as CASRSGQLNEQFF.

The chain couples TRBV3-1 (or the pseudogene TRBV3-2) to TRBJ1-1, with TRBD1 matching over 9 bases. There are 14 residues in the CDR3. After removal of 5 bases from V and 5 bases from J, the junction contained 6 bases not matched to a gene. CDR1 LGHDT and CDR2 YNNKEL come from the germline V gene (reference sequence). The CDR3 DNA reads TGTGCCAGCAGCGCACAGGGGGCCGGGACTGAAGCTTTCTTT. Translated, it gives CASSAQGAGTEAFF.

This clone appeared a single time. The chain has TRBV28 and TRBJ1-4, with TRBD1 matching over 7 bases. This CDR3 has 16 amino acids. CDR1 and CDR2 (germline): MDHEN, SYDVKM. V shed 7 bases and J 6 bases; nucleotides not matched to a gene: 14. CDR3 sequence: CASTPTAGTADEKLFF. The CDR3, as DNA: TGTGCCAGCACCCCCACCGCCGGGACAGCAGATGAAAAACTGTTTTTT. The full variable domain, rest sourced from reference TRBV28 and TRBJ1-4, is DVKVTQSSRYLVKRTGEKVFLECVQDMDHENMFWYRQDPGLGLRLIYFSYDVKMKEKGDIPEGYSVSREKKERFSLILESASTNQTSMYLCASTPTAGTADEKLFFGSGTQLSVL.